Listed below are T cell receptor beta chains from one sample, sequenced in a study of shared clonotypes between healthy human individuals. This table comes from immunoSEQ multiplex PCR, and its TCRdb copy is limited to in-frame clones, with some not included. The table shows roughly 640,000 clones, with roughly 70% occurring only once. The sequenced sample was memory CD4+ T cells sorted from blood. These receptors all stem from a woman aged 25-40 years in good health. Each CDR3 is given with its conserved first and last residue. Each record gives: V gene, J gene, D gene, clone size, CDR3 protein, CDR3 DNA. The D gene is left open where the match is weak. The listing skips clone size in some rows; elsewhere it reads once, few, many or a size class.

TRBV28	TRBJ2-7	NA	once	CASSLGGQTYEQYF	TGTGCCAGCAGTTTAGGGGGGCAAACCTACGAGCAGTACTTC
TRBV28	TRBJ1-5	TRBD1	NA	CASRKTGGLSYSNQPQHF	TGTGCCAGCAGGAAGACAGGGGGGCTTTCTTATAGCAATCAGCCCCAGCATTTT
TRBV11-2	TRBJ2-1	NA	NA	CASSSQSGGGGVNEQFF	TGTGCCAGCAGCTCACAATCGGGCGGAGGGGGGGTCAATGAGCAGTTCTTC
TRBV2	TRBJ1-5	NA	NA	CASSEGLQNQPQHF	TGTGCCAGCAGTGAGGGATTGCAGAATCAGCCCCAGCATTTT
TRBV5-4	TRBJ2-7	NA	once	CASSWITGSSYEQYF	TGTGCCAGCAGCTGGATAACAGGGAGCTCCTACGAGCAGTACTTC
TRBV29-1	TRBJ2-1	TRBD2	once	CSALGLAGGGPYNEQFF	TGCAGCGCATTGGGACTAGCGGGAGGCGGGCCCTACAATGAGCAGTTCTTC
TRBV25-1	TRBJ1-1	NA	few	CASSGFRNTEAFF	TGTGCCAGCAGTGGATTTCGGAACACTGAAGCTTTCTTT
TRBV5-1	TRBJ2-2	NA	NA	CASRDTTNTGELFF	TGCGCCAGCAGGGACACTACGAACACCGGGGAGCTGTTTTTT
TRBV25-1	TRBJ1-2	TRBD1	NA	CASRAGTGVGYTF	TGTGCCAGCAGGGCCGGGACAGGGGTTGGCTACACCTTC
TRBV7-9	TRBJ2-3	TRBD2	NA	CASSLGIAGGPGTDTQYF	TGTGCCAGCAGCTTAGGTATAGCGGGAGGGCCTGGCACAGATACGCAGTATTTT
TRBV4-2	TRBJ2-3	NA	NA	CASSQEGDTQYF	TGTGCCAGCAGCCAAGAAGGGGATACGCAGTATTTT
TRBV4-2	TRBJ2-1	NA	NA	CASSQDVGTSKTNEQFF	TGTGCCAGCAGCCAAGATGTTGGGACATCAAAGACGAATGAGCAGTTCTTC